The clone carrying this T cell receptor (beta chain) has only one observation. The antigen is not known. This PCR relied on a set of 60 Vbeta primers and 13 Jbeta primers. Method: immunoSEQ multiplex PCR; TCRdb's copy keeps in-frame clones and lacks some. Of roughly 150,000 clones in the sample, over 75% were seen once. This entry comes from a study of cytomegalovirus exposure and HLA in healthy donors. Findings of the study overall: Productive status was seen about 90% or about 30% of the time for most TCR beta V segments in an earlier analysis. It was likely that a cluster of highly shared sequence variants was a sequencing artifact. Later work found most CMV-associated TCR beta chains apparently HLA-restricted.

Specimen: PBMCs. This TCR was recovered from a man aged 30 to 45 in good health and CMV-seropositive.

The CDR3 is CASSTSLGEGLYNEQFF. CDR3 bases: TGTGCCAGTAGTACCTCTCTCGGGGAGGGCCTCTACAATGAGCAGTTCTTC. The V call is TRBV19, the J call TRBJ2-1; 7 bases are shared with TRBD2. Germline CDR1 and CDR2: LNHDA and SQIVND (reference sequence). The V segment lost 4 bases and the J segment 3 bases; nucleotides outside the gene matches: 12. This CDR3 comprises 17 residues.